Below are 24 T cell receptor beta chains sequenced from a single sample in a study of shared clonotypes between healthy human individuals. TCRdb's copy holds only in-frame clones and misses some; the assay was immunoSEQ multiplex PCR. The data hold some 470,000 clones, with 76% observed a single time. Source material: PBMCs. The receptor set was obtained from a woman aged 40 to 55 in good health. Some clones in this sample may be carry-over from other donors' samples.

This clone appeared a single time. The rearrangement uses TRBV5-1 and TRBJ2-1, with 11 bases lining up with TRBD2. The CDR3 has 20 residues. With 4 bases clipped from V and 0 bases from J, the junction kept 15 bases outside the gene matches. Germline CDR1 reads SGHRS; CDR2 reads YFSETQ. CDR3 in DNA: TGCGCCAGCAGCCCTCAGGGACTAGCGGACGATAACCGCTCCTACAATGAGCAGTTCTTC. Its translation is CASSPQGLADDNRSYNEQFF. The whole variable domain, filled in from reference TRBV5-1 and TRBJ2-1, reads KAGVTQTPRYLIKTRGQQVTLSCSPISGHRSVSWYQQTPGQGLQFLFEYFSETQRNKGNFPGRFSGRQFSNSRSEMNVSTLELGDSALYLCASSPQGLADDNRSYNEQFFGPGTRLTVL.

The chain carries TRBV28 and TRBJ2-7; D is unclear. This CDR3 contains 13 residues. CDR1 and CDR2 from the germline V gene are MDHEN and SYDVKM. Trimming shortened V by 3 bases and J by 4 bases, and 10 bases separated the two germline ends. The CDR3, as DNA: TGTGCCAGCAGTTTCCCAGCGCAGTACGAGCAGTACTTC. Translating it yields CASSFPAQYEQYF.

A word on this clone: The sample has other DNA sequences that encode this CDR3 too. The chain has TRBV5-4 and TRBJ2-7; 10 bases are shared with TRBD2. The CDR3 totals 15 residues. Trimming took 1 base from V and 4 from J; bases not matched to a gene: 5. Germline lookup yields CDR1 SGHNT and CDR2 YYREEE (reference sequence). For the CDR3, the DNA is TGTGCCAGCAGCTTGAGGACTAGCGGCACTTACGAGCAGTACTTC. This codes for CASSLRTSGTYEQYF.

CDR3 coding DNA: TGCGCCAGCAGGGGGACAGGGGAGGAGGAAAAACTGTTTTTT. Translated: CASRGTGEEEKLFF. The rearrangement uses TRBV10-2 and TRBJ1-4, with TRBD1 matching over 10 bases. The V and J ends lost 6 bases and 8 bases, in that order; junction bases with no gene match: 6. Germline loops: CDR1 WSHSY, CDR2 SAAADI. The CDR3 totals 14 residues.

CDR3 sequence (DNA): TGTGCCAGCAGTGGGACGATCTCTAATGAAAAACTGTTTTTT. Protein: CASSGTISNEKLFF. This rearrangement joins TRBV2 to TRBJ1-4; D is unclear. V shed 4 bases and J shed 3 bases, with 9 bases lying between them. This CDR3 is built from 14 residues. Germline CDR1 SNHLY, CDR2 FYNNEI.

J is TRBJ2-3 and V is TRBV6-1, with 9 bases matching TRBD2. J gave up 0 bases and V 4 bases, and 8 bases lay outside the gene matches. Per the germline V gene, CDR1 is MNHNS and CDR2 is SASEGT. This CDR3 is 17 amino acids long. CDR3 protein: CASSARGSGRSTDTQYF. CDR3 nucleotides: TGTGCCAGCAGTGCTCGGGGGAGCGGGAGGAGCACAGATACGCAGTATTTT.

The CDR3 spells CASSSGTPSEDTQYF. CDR3 coding DNA: TGTGCCAGCAGCTCAGGGACCCCCTCCGAAGATACGCAGTATTTT. The V call is TRBV4-2, the J call TRBJ2-3; tentatively, D is TRBD1 or TRBD2 (5 bases each). Trimming took off 5 bases at V and 5 bases at J, with 17 bases between the two ends. CDR3 length: 15 residues. CDR1 LGHNA and CDR2 YNFKEQ come from the germline V gene.

A few counts support this clone. The V call is TRBV28, the J call TRBJ1-2, with unresolved D. The CDR3 sequence is 12 residues long. Per the germline V gene, CDR1 is MDHEN and CDR2 is SYDVKM. V dropped 4 bases and J dropped 8 bases, with 11 bases sitting between them. In DNA form, the CDR3 reads TGTGCCAGCAGTTCGAGGTTGGGGGGCTACACCTTC. This translates into CASSSRLGGYTF.

This clone came up a few times. CDR3 DNA: TGTGCCACCAGCCCAGGGACAGGGGGGTGGTATGGCTACACCTTC. This encodes CATSPGTGGWYGYTF. J is TRBJ1-2 and V is TRBV15; 11 bases agree with TRBD1. Trimming cost V 5 bases and J 5 bases; bases outside gene matches: 7. There are 15 residues in the CDR3. Germline V gives CDR1 LNHNV, CDR2 YYDKDF (reference sequence).

The chain couples TRBV19 to TRBJ2-7; TRBD2 might be the D (6 bases). Trimming took 3 bases from V and 2 from J, leaving 14 bases between them. The CDR3 runs to 15 residues. The germline V gene encodes CDR1 LNHDA and CDR2 SQIVND (reference sequence). CDR3 sequence reads: CASSIGIAETYEQYF. The CDR3 DNA reads as TGTGCCAGTAGTATTGGAATAGCGGAGACCTACGAGCAGTACTTC.

The sample holds a few counts of this clone. V gene TRBV28 combines with J gene TRBJ2-3; weak D call: TRBD2 (5 bases). CDR3 length: 15 amino acids. The germline gives CDR1 MDHEN, CDR2 SYDVKM. V shed 3 bases and J shed 0 bases, with 10 bases lying between them. The CDR3 DNA is TGTGCCAGCAGTTTGGGTCGGGATAGCACAGATACGCAGTATTTT. Translating it yields CASSLGRDSTDTQYF.

This chain links TRBV5-4 with TRBJ2-4; D possibly uses TRBD1 or TRBD2 (5 bases each). Germline V lookup: CDR1 SGHNT, CDR2 YYREEE (reference sequence). V lost 3 bases, J lost 0 bases, and 19 bases lay in between. The CDR3 length is 18 residues. DNA for the CDR3: TGTGCCAGCAGCTCCGGGACCCCCTCTCCCGGAGCCAAAAACATTCAGTACTTC. Translation: CASSSGTPSPGAKNIQYF.

The rearrangement joins TRBV7-8 to TRBJ2-7; weak D call: TRBD1 (5 bases). Trimming shortened V by 1 base and J by 2 bases, and 9 bases separated the two germline ends. CDR3 size: 14 residues. The germline V gene has CDR1 SGHVS and CDR2 FQNEAQ. In DNA, the CDR3 is TGTGCCAGCAGCTTAGTCAGGGAAGCCTACGAGCAGTACTTC. Its translation: CASSLVREAYEQYF.

This clone was counted a few times. The rearrangement links TRBV28 to TRBJ1-1; D not resolved. Germline loops: CDR1 MDHEN, CDR2 SYDVKM. The CDR3 extends over 13 amino acids. The ends were cut back, 5 bases at V and 9 bases at J, with 16 bases in the middle. CDR3 loop: CASSARATFKAFF. CDR3 nucleotide sequence: TGTGCCAGCAGTGCCAGAGCAACGTTTAAAGCTTTCTTT.

V and J are TRBV15 and TRBJ1-1; D gene uncertain. Germline CDR1 reads LNHNV; CDR2 reads YYDKDF (reference sequence). V dropped 0 bases and J dropped 3 bases, with 5 bases sitting between them. The CDR3 loop spans 13 amino acids. In nucleotides, the CDR3 is TGTGCCACCAGCAGAGACCCAGACACTGAAGCTTTCTTT. Its translation is CATSRDPDTEAFF. Combining the CDR3 with reference TRBV15 and TRBJ1-1 gives the whole variable domain DAMVIQNPRYQVTQFGKPVTLSCSQTLNHNVMYWYQQKSSQAPKLLFHYYDKDFNNEADTPDNFQSRRPNTSFCFLDIRSPGLGDTAMYLCATSRDPDTEAFFGQGTRLTVV.

This clone has ten or more counts. The chain links TRBV27 to TRBJ1-1, with D possibly TRBD1 on 6 matching bases. Trimming cost V 6 bases and J 3 bases, with 14 bases left between them. The germline V gene encodes CDR1 MNHEY and CDR2 SMNVEV (reference sequence). There are 14 residues in the CDR3. The CDR3 protein is CASSKQGLYTEAFF. The CDR3, as DNA: TGTGCCAGCAGCAAACAGGGTCTGTACACTGAAGCTTTCTTT.

The chain uses TRBV19 and TRBJ2-7; the D gene is possibly TRBD2 (6 bases). V lost 2 bases to trimming and J lost 2 bases, with 16 bases between them. CDR1 LNHDA and CDR2 SQIVND come from the germline V gene (reference sequence). The CDR3 sequence is 16 residues long. The CDR3 reads CASSIPPGTGTYEQYF. The CDR3 DNA sequence: TGTGCCAGTAGTATACCTCCCGGGACTGGAACCTACGAGCAGTACTTC.

This clone was seen a handful of times. The chain recombines TRBV7-2 with TRBJ1-1; 9 nucleotides agree with TRBD1. After removal of 5 bases from V and 5 bases from J, the junction contained 3 bases not matched to a gene. In germline, CDR1 is SGHTA, CDR2 FQGNSA. The CDR3 contains 13 residues. This CDR3 is CASSLQGATEAFF. In DNA form, the CDR3 reads TGTGCCAGCAGCCTACAGGGGGCGACTGAAGCTTTCTTT.

The rearrangement joins TRBV7-3 to TRBJ2-3, with 13 bases matching TRBD2. Per germline, CDR1 SGHTA and CDR2 FQGTGA. This CDR3 has 16 residues. V was pared by 2 bases and J by 4 bases, with 3 bases of the junction left unmatched. The DNA of the CDR3 is TGTGCCAGCAGCTTACTACTAGCGGGAGGGTCAGATACGCAGTATTTT. Its translation is CASSLLLAGGSDTQYF.

The CDR3 nucleotides are TGTGCCAGCAGTTACTCGAACGGGGGTCTTGCTGAAGCTTTCTTT. It specifies CASSYSNGGLAEAFF. The chain recombines TRBV6-5 with TRBJ1-1; tentative D call: TRBD1 (5 bases). Germline CDR1 is MNHEY and CDR2 is SVGAGI. V lost 0 bases and J lost 6, with 14 bases in between. This CDR3 spans 15 amino acids.

There are a few counts of this clone. The genes are TRBV27 and TRBJ2-1; TRBD1 matches at 8 bases. Germline lookup yields CDR1 MNHEY and CDR2 SMNVEV (reference sequence). CDR3 length: 15 amino acids. V lost 5 bases and J lost 9; bases outside the gene matches: 12. The CDR3 DNA reads TGTGCCAGCAGTGCCGGGACAGGTCGGGTAGGTGAGCAGTTCTTC. Amino acid sequence: CASSAGTGRVGEQFF.

A remark on this clone: A far larger clone is only one base removed, so a read error is likely. This CDR3 is also generated by other DNA sequences in the sample. DNA for the CDR3: TGTGCCAGCAGTGGAGGAGGACAGTCTTTCTATGGCTATACCTTC. It yields the protein CASSGGGQSFYGYTF. The genes are TRBV6-5 and TRBJ1-2; D is possibly TRBD1 (6 bases). The germline V gene has CDR1 MNHEY and CDR2 SVGAGI. The CDR3 has 15 amino acids.

Remarks on this clone: Distinct nucleotide sequences in the sample also encode this CDR3. This sequence joins TRBV2 and TRBJ1-1; D is ambiguous. Per germline, CDR1 SNHLY and CDR2 FYNNEI. The V end lost 1 base, the J end lost 1 base, and 4 bases lay between the germline ends. This CDR3 is built from 13 residues. The chain's CDR3 is CASSEGWNTEAFF. CDR3 DNA sequence: TGTGCCAGCAGTGAAGGATGGAACACTGAAGCTTTCTTT.

This clone has a single count. The genes are TRBV18 and TRBJ1-2; tentative D call: TRBD1 (5 bases). V was shortened by 6 bases and J by 1 base, with 18 bases between the two germline ends. The V gene's germline CDR1 is KGHSH and CDR2 LQKENI. The CDR3 is made up of 16 amino acids. DNA of the CDR3: TGTGCCAGCTCTCAGGGACTTCGGACGATTAACTATGGCTACACCTTC. Protein: CASSQGLRTINYGYTF.